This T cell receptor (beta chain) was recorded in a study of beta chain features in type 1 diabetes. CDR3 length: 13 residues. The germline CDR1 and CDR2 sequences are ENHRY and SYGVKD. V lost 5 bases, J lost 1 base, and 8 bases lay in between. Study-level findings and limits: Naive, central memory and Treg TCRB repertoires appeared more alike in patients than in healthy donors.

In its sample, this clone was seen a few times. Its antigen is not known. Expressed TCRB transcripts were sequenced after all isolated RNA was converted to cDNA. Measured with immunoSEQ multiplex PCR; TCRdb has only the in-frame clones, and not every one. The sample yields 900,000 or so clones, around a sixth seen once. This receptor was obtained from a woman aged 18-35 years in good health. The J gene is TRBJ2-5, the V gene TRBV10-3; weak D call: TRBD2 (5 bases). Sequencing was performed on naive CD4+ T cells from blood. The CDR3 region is CAISPGVQETQYF. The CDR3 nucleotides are TGTGCCATCAGTCCCGGGGTCCAAGAGACCCAGTACTTC.